The 18 T cell receptor beta chains below all came from one sample that was sequenced in a study of cytomegalovirus exposure and HLA in healthy donors. PCR amplification relied on 60 Vbeta primers (plus 13 Jbeta primers). Sequencing used immunoSEQ multiplex PCR; TCRdb keeps in-frame clones, though not all of them. This table has fewer than 250,000 clones, about four fifths appearing once. The sample taken for sequencing was PBMCs. These TCRs come from a woman in her 30s in good health and CMV-seropositive.

The DNA of the CDR3 is TGTGCCAGCAGTGTATGGGGGGTACGTCAGCCCCAGCATTTT. Protein product: CASSVWGVRQPQHF. The rearrangement links TRBV7-8 to TRBJ1-5, with D perhaps TRBD1 (5 bases). Trimming pared 6 bases from V and 6 bases from J, leaving 15 bases between. Germline assignment: CDR1 SGHVS and CDR2 FQNEAQ. The CDR3 sequence is 14 residues long.

This clone was recorded a few times. The rearrangement uses TRBV6-5 and TRBJ1-6; tentatively, D is TRBD1 (6 bases). Germline V gene data show CDR1 as MNHEY and CDR2 as SVGAGI. Trimming pared 2 bases from V and 10 bases from J, leaving 12 bases between. The CDR3 contains 14 residues. The CDR3 is CASSYDRSRSPLHF. CDR3 coding DNA: TGTGCCAGCAGTTACGACAGGAGTCGATCACCCCTCCACTTT.

The chain couples TRBV28 to TRBJ1-3; 10 bases map to TRBD1. With V trimmed by 6 bases and J by 0 bases, 14 bases remained unmatched. The CDR3 has 19 residues. Germline values: CDR1 MDHEN, CDR2 SYDVKM. In DNA form, the CDR3 reads TGTGCCAGCAGCCCGCCCGGGACAGGGGACCTCCTCTCTGGAAACACCATATATTTT. Translated, it gives CASSPPGTGDLLSGNTIYF.

V is TRBV6-1 and J is TRBJ1-1; perhaps TRBD1 as D (6 bases). Trimming stripped 6 bases from V and 1 base from J, with 12 bases between. The CDR3 has 14 amino acids. From germline, CDR1 is MNHNS and CDR2 SASEGT. The CDR3 nucleotides read TGTGCCAGCAGCGGGGACACGAGGAACACTGAAGCTTTCTTT. This translates into CASSGDTRNTEAFF.

The V call is TRBV5-1, the J call TRBJ2-6, with a possible D match to TRBD1 (5 bases). The CDR3 consists of 17 residues. Per the germline V gene, CDR1 is SGHRS and CDR2 is YFSETQ. The V gene lost 0 bases and the J gene lost 4 bases, with 14 bases spanning the gap. The CDR3 DNA reads as TGCGCCAGCAGCTTGGAGGCCAGGGCTCTGGGGGCCAACGTCCTGACTTTC. Protein sequence: CASSLEARALGANVLTF. The full variable domain, completed using reference TRBV5-1 and TRBJ2-6, is KAGVTQTPRYLIKTRGQQVTLSCSPISGHRSVSWYQQTPGQGLQFLFEYFSETQRNKGNFPGRFSGRQFSNSRSEMNVSTLELGDSALYLCASSLEARALGANVLTFGAGSRLTVL.

This chain uses TRBV18 with TRBJ2-2; 7 bases align to TRBD1. V lost 5 bases to trimming and J lost 7 bases; unmatched junction nucleotides: 7. Germline values: CDR1 KGHSH, CDR2 LQKENI. The CDR3 consists of 14 residues. The CDR3 loop reads CASSTQGVRGELFF. In DNA form, the CDR3 reads TGTGCCAGCTCAACCCAGGGGGTCCGCGGGGAGCTGTTTTTT.

This rearrangement joins TRBV28 to TRBJ1-2; 12 bases line up with TRBD1. V lost 6 bases and J lost 4; bases outside the gene matches: 12. The CDR3 extends over 17 amino acids. Per germline, CDR1 MDHEN and CDR2 SYDVKM. The CDR3 spells CASRVGAGTGGRYGYTF. CDR3 DNA: TGTGCCAGCAGAGTCGGAGCCGGGACAGGGGGCCGCTATGGCTACACCTTC.

The chain carries TRBV6-5 and TRBJ2-7, with a tentative D call TRBD2 (6 bases). The CDR3 spans 15 residues. Trimming left V 5 bases short and J 1 base short, with 15 bases between. Germline values: CDR1 MNHEY, CDR2 SVGAGI. The CDR3 loop is CASSRGTRPSYEQYF. The DNA of the CDR3 is TGTGCCAGCAGTAGAGGGACTCGCCCATCCTACGAGCAGTACTTC.

The rearrangement joins TRBV19 to TRBJ1-3; D unclear. The CDR3 contains 15 residues. CDR1 and CDR2 (germline): LNHDA, SQIVND (reference sequence). The ends were cut back, 10 bases at V and 3 bases at J, with 19 bases in the middle. The CDR3 coding sequence is TGTGCCACCGCGCTAGACCCGACTGTTGGAAACACCATATATTTT. This sequence encodes CATALDPTVGNTIYF.

This sequence joins TRBV2 and TRBJ2-7; 7 bases line up with TRBD1. CDR3 size: 15 residues. Trimming cost V 1 base and J 2 bases; bases outside gene matches: 5. The germline V gene has CDR1 SNHLY and CDR2 FYNNEI. CDR3 loop: CASSEGGTEPYEQYF. For the CDR3, the DNA is TGTGCCAGCAGTGAAGGAGGGACAGAACCCTACGAGCAGTACTTC.

This sequence joins TRBV2 and TRBJ2-2; TRBD2 aligns across 11 bases. Germline CDR1 SNHLY, CDR2 FYNNEI. The CDR3 loop spans 15 amino acids. The trim removed 8 bases at V and 6 bases at J, leaving 8 bases unmatched. CDR3 loop: CASGPLAGGAGELFF. The CDR3, as DNA: TGTGCCAGCGGTCCCCTAGCGGGGGGTGCCGGGGAGCTGTTTTTT.

This clone has a single count. The chain uses TRBV6-6 and TRBJ2-5, with 7 bases lining up with TRBD2. The CDR3 contains 14 residues. Per germline, CDR1 MNHNY and CDR2 SVGAGI (reference sequence). Losses at the gene ends were 8 bases for V and 2 bases for J; bases not matched to a gene: 8. The CDR3 sequence: CASGVAGTQETQYF. In nucleotides, the CDR3 is TGTGCCAGCGGGGTAGCGGGTACGCAAGAGACCCAGTACTTC.

The chain employs TRBV5-1 and TRBJ1-1; D is uncertain. Trimming took off 0 bases at V and 5 bases at J, with 14 bases between the two ends. The CDR3 covers 15 residues. Germline-derived CDR1 and CDR2 are SGHRS and YFSETQ. The CDR3 DNA reads TGCGCCAGCAGCTTGGAGGGAATCGGGGTAACTGAAGCTTTCTTT. Amino acids: CASSLEGIGVTEAFF.

The chain couples TRBV5-6 to TRBJ2-7; D might be TRBD2 (6 bases). Trimming removed 3 bases at V and 2 bases at J, with 21 bases between. The CDR3 is 17 residues long. The germline gives CDR1 SGHDT, CDR2 YYEEEE. CDR3 sequence: CASSWSHSIGGPYEQYF. The CDR3, as DNA: TGTGCCAGCAGCTGGAGTCACTCAATCGGGGGTCCCTACGAGCAGTACTTC.

The chain recombines TRBV4-2 with TRBJ2-1; TRBD2 might be the D (5 bases). This CDR3 spans 13 amino acids. Trimming took off 0 bases at V and 7 bases at J, with 7 bases between the two ends. Per germline, CDR1 LGHNA and CDR2 YNFKEQ. In DNA, the CDR3 is TGTGCCAGCAGCCAAGAACAGCGGAATGAGCAGTTCTTC. Its translation is CASSQEQRNEQFF.

In regard to this clone: At one end the junction does not follow the germline gene, possibly because of a read error. This chain's CDR3 is CASSYRVYGYTF. Here the CDR3 DNA reads TGTGCTAGCAGTTACAGGGTCTATGGCTACACCTTC. The V gene is TRBV7-7, the J gene TRBJ1-2; a possible D gene is TRBD1 (6 bases). This CDR3 is built from 12 residues. The germline CDR1 and CDR2 sequences are SSHAT and FNYEAQ (reference sequence).

This clone was seen a few times. V and J are TRBV7-2 and TRBJ2-1; 13 bases map to TRBD2. This CDR3 is 14 amino acids long. From germline, CDR1 is SGHTA and CDR2 FQGNSA. The junction had 1 base not matched to a gene; V was cut back by 3 bases and J by 8 bases. The DNA of the CDR3 is TGTGCCAGCAGCTTTGGACTAGCGGGAGATGAGCAGTTCTTC. Its translation is CASSFGLAGDEQFF.

The chain's CDR3 is CASSLGSPGILYGYTF. The CDR3 nucleotides are TGCGCCAGCAGCTTGGGTTCCCCAGGGATCTTATATGGCTACACCTTC. The chain carries TRBV5-1 and TRBJ1-2, with a tentative D call TRBD1 (5 bases). Trimming cost V 0 bases and J 5 bases, with 17 bases left between them. This CDR3 contains 16 residues. Germline CDR1 reads SGHRS; CDR2 reads YFSETQ.